These T cell receptor beta chains were read from a single sample in a study of shared clonotypes between healthy human individuals. TCRdb's table, derived via immunoSEQ multiplex PCR, lists solely in-frame clones and lacks some. The repertoire consists of millions of clones, with roughly nine tenths occurring once and the leading ten covering 0.11% to 0.15%. Sequencing used naive CD4+ T cells sorted from blood. All receptors come from a man between 18 and 29 years old in good health. Both conserved end residues are part of each CDR3. The D gene is left open where the match is weak.

D gene: NA; V gene: TRBV4-1; J gene: TRBJ2-4; CDR3 protein: CASSQAARKNIQYF; CDR3 DNA: TGCGCCAGCAGCCAAGCCGCAAGGAAAAACATTCAGTACTTC
D gene: NA; V gene: TRBV7-2; J gene: TRBJ2-5; CDR3 protein: CASSLFGETQYF; CDR3 DNA: TGTGCCAGCAGCCTCTTTGGGGAGACCCAGTACTTC
D gene: NA; V gene: TRBV7-2; J gene: TRBJ1-1; CDR3 protein: CASSLVQGSGTEAFF; CDR3 DNA: TGTGCCAGCAGCTTAGTTCAGGGATCGGGGACTGAAGCTTTCTTT
D gene: NA; V gene: TRBV11-2; J gene: TRBJ2-2; CDR3 protein: CASSAVNTGELFF; CDR3 DNA: TGTGCCAGCAGTGCCGTTAACACCGGGGAGCTGTTTTTT
D gene: NA; V gene: TRBV5-6; J gene: TRBJ1-4; CDR3 protein: CASSSGKPMEKLFF; CDR3 DNA: TGTGCCAGCAGCTCGGGTAAGCCTATGGAAAAACTGTTTTTT
D gene: TRBD2; V gene: TRBV6-1; J gene: TRBJ2-3; CDR3 protein: CASTLAGLEVDTQYF; CDR3 DNA: TGTGCCAGCACCCTGGCGGGACTAGAAGTAGATACGCAGTATTTT
D gene: TRBD1; V gene: TRBV19; J gene: TRBJ1-5; CDR3 protein: CASSTGQGARQPQHF; CDR3 DNA: TGTGCCAGTAGTACAGGACAGGGGGCGAGGCAGCCCCAGCATTTT
D gene: NA; V gene: TRBV4-3; J gene: TRBJ1-1; CDR3 protein: CASSPSLGLEAFF; CDR3 DNA: TGCGCCAGCAGCCCAAGTTTGGGCCTTGAAGCTTTCTTT
D gene: TRBD1; V gene: TRBV4-1; J gene: TRBJ1-3; CDR3 protein: CASSQEGVQGVSGNTIYF; CDR3 DNA: TGCGCCAGCAGCCAAGAAGGGGTCCAGGGGGTCTCTGGAAACACCATATATTTT
D gene: TRBD2; V gene: TRBV29-1; J gene: TRBJ2-1; CDR3 protein: CSGLSGRVGYNEQFF; CDR3 DNA: TGCAGCGGATTAAGCGGGAGGGTTGGCTACAATGAGCAGTTCTTC
D gene: NA; V gene: TRBV7-2; J gene: TRBJ2-4; CDR3 protein: CASSLVANSKNIQYF; CDR3 DNA: TGTGCCAGCAGCTTAGTGGCTAACAGCAAAAACATTCAGTACTTC
D gene: TRBD1; V gene: TRBV2; J gene: TRBJ2-2; CDR3 protein: CASRQGAVGELFF; CDR3 DNA: TGTGCCAGCAGACAGGGGGCGGTCGGGGAGCTGTTTTTT
D gene: TRBD1; V gene: TRBV5-4; J gene: TRBJ2-3; CDR3 protein: CASSLERTGSADTQYF; CDR3 DNA: TGTGCCAGCAGCTTGGAGAGGACAGGGTCTGCAGATACGCAGTATTTT
D gene: NA; V gene: TRBV13; J gene: TRBJ1-3; CDR3 protein: CASSLPARGSGNTIYF; CDR3 DNA: TGTGCCAGCAGCTTGCCCGCGAGAGGCTCTGGAAACACCATATATTTT